The rows below give T cell receptor beta chains drawn from one sample of a study of T cell repertoires in cytomegalovirus infection. TCRdb called the reads again in MiXCR, with one record for every CDR3 protein. Seen here are 200,000 or so distinct CDR3 sequences, roughly 30% observed once, and the top ten hold under 35%. Sequenced sample: PBMCs. The receptors stem from a human donor in good health (CMV status not recorded). Some clones in this sample may be carry-over from other donors' samples. Each CDR3 is given with its conserved first and last residue. The D gene is left open where the match is weak. Not every row has a clone size; where given, it reads once, few, many or a size class.

j_call clone_size d_call v_call cdr3_aa cdr3_nt
TRBJ2-3 - - TRBV6-2/TRBV6-3 CASRPGPRRGTDTQYF TGTGCCAGCAGACCTGGACCCAGGAGGGGCACAGATACGCAGTATTTT
TRBJ2-7 - TRBD2 TRBV20-1 CSASFLAGGGEQYF TGCAGTGCTAGCTTTCTAGCGGGGGGAGGTGAGCAGTACTTC
TRBJ2-3 - TRBD2 TRBV11-2 CASILDTLAGGLTDTQYF TGTGCCAGCATCCTCGACACGCTAGCGGGGGGCCTCACAGATACGCAGTATTTT
TRBJ1-2 - - TRBV25-1 CASSEWAGKGYGYTF TGTGCCAGCAGTGAATGGGCGGGAAAGGGATATGGCTACACCTTC
TRBJ2-1 - - TRBV7-2 CASSLGGTEQFF TGTGCCAGCAGCCTAGGGGGGACAGAGCAGTTCTTC
TRBJ2-7 many TRBD1 TRBV29-1 CSVSTGNSYEQYF TGCAGCGTTTCGACAGGGAACTCCTACGAGCAGTACTTC
TRBJ2-7 - - TRBV29-1 CSVGTADYEQYF TGCAGCGTTGGGACAGCAGACTACGAGCAGTACTTC
TRBJ2-3 once - TRBV27 CASRPLVGRVGDTQYF TGTGCCAGCAGGCCCTTGGTGGGACGTGTGGGAGATACGCAGTATTTT
TRBJ2-7 few TRBD1 TRBV27 CASSYRGSIYEQYF TGTGCCAGCAGTTACAGGGGTTCGATTTACGAGCAGTACTTC
TRBJ2-7 few - TRBV12-3/TRBV12-4 CASSRTTYEQYF TGTGCCAGCAGCCGGACTACCTACGAGCAGTACTTC
TRBJ1-5 many - TRBV7-2 CASSLIQGYSAQHF TGTGCCAGCAGTCTAATACAGGGCTACTCAGCCCAGCATTTT
TRBJ1-1 - - TRBV6-6 CASSYVGGQTEAFF TGTGCCAGCAGTTACGTCGGGGGGCAGACTGAAGCTTTCTTT
TRBJ1-2 - TRBD1 TRBV12-3/TRBV12-4 CASRVDRVGGYTF TGTGCCAGCAGGGTGGACAGGGTCGGGGGCTACACCTTC
TRBJ1-1 - - TRBV28 CASIREIDTEAFF TGTGCCAGCATCCGGGAGATCGACACTGAAGCTTTCTTT
TRBJ2-5 few TRBD2 TRBV7-9 CASSLLAGFEETQYF TGTGCCAGCAGCTTACTAGCGGGGTTTGAGGAGACCCAGTACTTC
TRBJ2-2 few - TRBV7-8 CASSLADGDPRAGELFF TGTGCCAGCAGCTTAGCGGACGGGGACCCGAGGGCCGGGGAGCTGTTTTTT
TRBJ1-2 few - TRBV18 CASSPLSEGDGGYTF TGTGCCAGCTCACCACTCTCGGAGGGGGATGGAGGCTACACCTTC
TRBJ2-7 - TRBD1 TRBV12-5 CASAIRQGWKGEQYF TGTGCTAGTGCCATCCGACAGGGCTGGAAGGGCGAGCAGTACTTC
TRBJ1-2 many TRBD1 TRBV7-8 CASSAPGQGRYGYTF TGTGCCAGCAGCGCCCCGGGACAGGGCCGCTATGGCTACACCTTC
TRBJ1-2 - - TRBV14 CASSRGADYGYTF TGTGCCAGCAGCCGGGGGGCGGACTATGGCTACACCTTC
TRBJ2-5 - TRBD1 TRBV20-1 CSAGQATQETQYF TGCAGTGCTGGACAGGCCACCCAAGAGACCCAGTACTTC
TRBJ1-2 - - TRBV6-6 CDSTVQGTNYGYTF TGTGACAGCACGGTTCAGGGGACTAACTATGGCTACACCTTC
TRBJ2-3 many - TRBV7-9 CASSSGYSGDTQYF TGTGCCAGCAGCTCGGGGTATAGCGGAGATACGCAGTATTTT
TRBJ1-2 - TRBD1 TRBV20-1 CSARDLQGYYGYTF TGCAGTGCTAGAGATTTACAGGGGTACTATGGCTACACCTTC
TRBJ1-2 - TRBD1 TRBV6-2/TRBV6-3 CASRDVQGESRGYTF TGTGCCAGCAGGGATGTACAGGGGGAGTCGAGAGGCTACACCTTC
TRBJ2-6 - - TRBV12-3/TRBV12-4 CASSWGRPSKPFGANVLTF TGTGCCAGCAGTTGGGGACGCCCGAGTAAGCCCTTTGGGGCCAACGTCCTGACTTTC
TRBJ2-5 - - TRBV19 CASSRRHQETQYF TGTGCCAGTAGTCGACGGCACCAAGAGACCCAGTACTTC
TRBJ2-2 - TRBD1 TRBV6-2/TRBV6-3 CASSYYPTGEAGELFF TGTGCCAGCAGTTATTATCCGACAGGGGAGGCCGGGGAGCTGTTTTTT
TRBJ2-7 few - TRBV4-1 CASSTLGPSSYEQYF TGCGCCAGCAGCACTCTGGGACCGAGTTCCTACGAGCAGTACTTC
TRBJ1-2 few - TRBV7-2 CASSRGGAKGYTF TGTGCCAGCAGCCGGGGGGGGGCAAAGGGCTACACCTTC
TRBJ1-1 few - TRBV7-8 CASSLSGPEAFF TGTGCCAGCAGCTTATCAGGGCCTGAAGCTTTCTTT